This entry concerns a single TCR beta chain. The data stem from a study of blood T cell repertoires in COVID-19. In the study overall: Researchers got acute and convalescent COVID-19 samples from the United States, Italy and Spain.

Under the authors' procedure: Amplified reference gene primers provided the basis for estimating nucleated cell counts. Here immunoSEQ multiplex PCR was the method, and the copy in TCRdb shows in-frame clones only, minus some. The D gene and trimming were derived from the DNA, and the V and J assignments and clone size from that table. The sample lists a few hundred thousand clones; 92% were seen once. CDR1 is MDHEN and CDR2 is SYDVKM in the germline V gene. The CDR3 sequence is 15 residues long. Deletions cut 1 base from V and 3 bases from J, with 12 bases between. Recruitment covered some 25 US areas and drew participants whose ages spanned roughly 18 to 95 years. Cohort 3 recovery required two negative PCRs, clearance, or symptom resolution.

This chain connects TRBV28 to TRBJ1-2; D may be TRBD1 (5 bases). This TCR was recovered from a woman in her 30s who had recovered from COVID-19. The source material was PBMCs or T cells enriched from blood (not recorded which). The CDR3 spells CASSLLGGRDYGYTF. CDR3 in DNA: TGTGCCAGCAGTTTATTGGGGGGAAGGGACTATGGCTACACCTTC.